The T cell receptor (beta chain) under discussion was sequenced for a study of shared clonotypes between healthy human individuals. This CDR3 has 16 amino acids. The germline V gene has CDR1 MDHEN and CDR2 SYDVKM. V was shortened by 6 bases and J by 0 bases, with 18 bases between the two germline ends. Sequencing was performed with immunoSEQ multiplex PCR; in TCRdb, only in-frame clones are kept and a portion is missing. The data hold 550,000 to 700,000 clones, with 60% to 75% observed a single time. This receptor was obtained from a young woman in good health. The chain recombines TRBV28 with TRBJ2-7, with D possibly matching TRBD2 (5 bases). Sequenced sample: memory CD4+ T cells sorted from blood. Subset: CD45RA-negative fraction. In DNA, the CDR3 is TGTGCCAGCAGCCCGAGTAGTGGCGGGCGCTCCTACGAGCAGTACTTC. Protein: CASSPSSGGRSYEQYF. The full variable domain, with the rest looked up from reference TRBV28 and TRBJ2-7, is DVKVTQSSRYLVKRTGEKVFLECVQDMDHENMFWYRQDPGLGLRLIYFSYDVKMKEKGDIPEGYSVSREKKERFSLILESASTNQTSMYLCASSPSSGGRSYEQYFGPGTRLTVT.